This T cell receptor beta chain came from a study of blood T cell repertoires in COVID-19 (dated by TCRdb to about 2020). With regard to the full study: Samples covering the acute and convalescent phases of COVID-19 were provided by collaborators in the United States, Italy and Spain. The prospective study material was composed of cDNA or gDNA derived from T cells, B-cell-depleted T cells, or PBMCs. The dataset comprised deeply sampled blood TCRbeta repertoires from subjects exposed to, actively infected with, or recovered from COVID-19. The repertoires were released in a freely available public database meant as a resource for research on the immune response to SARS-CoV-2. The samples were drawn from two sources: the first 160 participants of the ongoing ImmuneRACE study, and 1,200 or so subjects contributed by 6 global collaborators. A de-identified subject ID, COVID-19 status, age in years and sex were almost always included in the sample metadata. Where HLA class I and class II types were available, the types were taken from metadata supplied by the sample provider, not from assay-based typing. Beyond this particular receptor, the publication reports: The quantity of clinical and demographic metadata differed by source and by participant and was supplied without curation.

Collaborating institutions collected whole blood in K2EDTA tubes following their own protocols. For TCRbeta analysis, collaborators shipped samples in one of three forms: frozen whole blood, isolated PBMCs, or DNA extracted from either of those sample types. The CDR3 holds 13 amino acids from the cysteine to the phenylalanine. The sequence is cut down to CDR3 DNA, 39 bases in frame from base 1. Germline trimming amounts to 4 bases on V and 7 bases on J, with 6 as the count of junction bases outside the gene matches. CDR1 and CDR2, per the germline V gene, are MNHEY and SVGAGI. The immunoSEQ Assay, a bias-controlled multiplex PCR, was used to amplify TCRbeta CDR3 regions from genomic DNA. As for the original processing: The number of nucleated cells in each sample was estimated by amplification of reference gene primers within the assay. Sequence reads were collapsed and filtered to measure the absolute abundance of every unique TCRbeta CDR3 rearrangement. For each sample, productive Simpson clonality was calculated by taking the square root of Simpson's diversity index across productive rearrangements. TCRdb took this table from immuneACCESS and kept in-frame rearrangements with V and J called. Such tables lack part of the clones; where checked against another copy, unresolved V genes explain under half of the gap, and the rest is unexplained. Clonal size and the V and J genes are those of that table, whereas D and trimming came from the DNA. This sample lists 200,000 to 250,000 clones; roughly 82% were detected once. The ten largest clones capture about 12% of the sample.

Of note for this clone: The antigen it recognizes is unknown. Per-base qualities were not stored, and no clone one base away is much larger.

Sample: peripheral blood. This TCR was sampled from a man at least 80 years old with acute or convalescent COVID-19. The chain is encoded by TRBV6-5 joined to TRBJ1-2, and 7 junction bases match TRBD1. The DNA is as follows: TGTGCCAGCAGTTCGGGAGGGGGCTTTGGCTACACCTTC. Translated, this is CASSSGGGFGYTF.